This T cell receptor (beta chain) was sequenced in a study of molecular identifiers for immune sequencing clone quantification. The CDR3 covers 17 residues. Trimming took 4 bases from V and 1 from J; bases not matched to a gene: 4. CDR1 and CDR2 from the germline V gene are MGHRA and YSYEKL. TCRdb used MiXCR to reprocess the PCR reads, holding one entry per CDR3 protein. The data show around 480,000 distinct CDR3 sequences, 25% seen once. This sequence joins TRBV4-1 and TRBJ2-2, with TRBD1 identical over 12 bases. The TCR sequence derives from a human donor in good health. Some libraries in this study had Jurkat cell RNA spiked in. Sequenced material: naive CD8+ T cells from blood, with Jurkat cell RNA spiked in. Subset indicated: FACS-sorted CD8+CD4-CCR7+CD45RA+ naive T cells. CDR3 protein: CASSPRDRGRNTGELFF. The CDR3 region has the DNA TGCGCCAGCAGCCCCCGGGACAGGGGGCGGAACACCGGGGAGCTGTTTTTT.